The source of this T cell receptor beta chain is a study of early T cells in non-severe SARS-CoV-2 infection. MiXCR, run by TCRdb on the 5' RACE reads, gives a single entry per CDR3 protein. The sample shows fewer than 100,000 distinct CDR3 sequences, approximately 11% of them seen only once. Sequencing was performed on whole blood. The source of this sequence is an adult who was a healthcare worker with PCR-confirmed SARS-CoV-2 infection or an uninfected control (not recorded which).

DNA for the CDR3: TGTGCCTGGTCTGCGGGGACACCCCATTCACCCCTCCACTTT. Its translation: CAWSAGTPHSPLHF. The V call is TRBV30, the J call TRBJ1-6, with D possibly being TRBD1 (6 bases). CDR3 size: 14 residues. Germline V lookup: CDR1 GTSNPN, CDR2 SVGIG (reference sequence). V lost 5 bases to trimming and J lost 8 bases, with 16 bases between them. The full variable domain, in which reference TRBV30 and TRBJ1-6 provide the parts outside the CDR3, is SQTIHQWPATLVQPVGSPLSLECTVEGTSNPNLYWYRQAAGRGLQLLFYSVGIGQISSEVPQNLSASRPQDRQFILSSKKLLLSDSGFYLCAWSAGTPHSPLHFGNGTRLTVT.